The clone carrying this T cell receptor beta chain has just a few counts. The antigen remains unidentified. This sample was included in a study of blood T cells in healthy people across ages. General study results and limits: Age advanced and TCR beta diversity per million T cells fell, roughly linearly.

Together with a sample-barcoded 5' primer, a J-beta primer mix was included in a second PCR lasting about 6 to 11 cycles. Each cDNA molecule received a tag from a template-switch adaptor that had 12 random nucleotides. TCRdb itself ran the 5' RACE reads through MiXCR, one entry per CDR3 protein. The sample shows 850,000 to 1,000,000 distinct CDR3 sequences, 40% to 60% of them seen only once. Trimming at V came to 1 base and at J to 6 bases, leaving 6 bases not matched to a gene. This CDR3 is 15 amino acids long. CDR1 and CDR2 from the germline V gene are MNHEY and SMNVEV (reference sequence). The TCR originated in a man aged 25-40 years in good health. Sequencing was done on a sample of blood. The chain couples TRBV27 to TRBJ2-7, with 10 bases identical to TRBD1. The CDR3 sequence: CASSLLGQGNPEQYF. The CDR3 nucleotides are TGTGCCAGCAGTTTATTGGGACAGGGGAACCCCGAGCAGTACTTC.